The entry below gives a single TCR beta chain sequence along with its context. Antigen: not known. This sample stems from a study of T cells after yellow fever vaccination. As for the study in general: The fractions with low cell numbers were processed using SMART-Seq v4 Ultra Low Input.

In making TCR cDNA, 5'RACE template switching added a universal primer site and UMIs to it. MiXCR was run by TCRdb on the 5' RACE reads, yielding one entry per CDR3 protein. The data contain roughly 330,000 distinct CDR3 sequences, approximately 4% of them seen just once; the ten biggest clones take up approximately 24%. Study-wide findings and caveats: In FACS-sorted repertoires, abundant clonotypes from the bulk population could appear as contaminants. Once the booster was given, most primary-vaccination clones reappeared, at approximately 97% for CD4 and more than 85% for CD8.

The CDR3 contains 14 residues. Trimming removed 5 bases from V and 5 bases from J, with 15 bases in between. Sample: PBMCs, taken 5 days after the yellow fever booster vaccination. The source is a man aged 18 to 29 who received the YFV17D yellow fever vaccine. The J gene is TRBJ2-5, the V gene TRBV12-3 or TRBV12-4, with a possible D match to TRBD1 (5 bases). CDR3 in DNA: TGTGCCAGCAGTGCCCAGGGTGAAGTGGAGACCCAGTACTTC. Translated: CASSAQGEVETQYF.